This TCR beta chain stems from a study of siplizumab effects on memory and regulatory T cells. The study, taken as a whole, reports: Significant reduction of alloreactive sequences traceable to unstimulated CD4+ memory cells was observed with siplizumab. No more than a minor fraction of alloreactive clones could be traced back to unstimulated subsets.

Sequenced by immunoSEQ multiplex PCR; TCRdb stores in-frame clones only, minus some. The data show 90,000 to 120,000 clones, over 90% seen once. The V gene end was trimmed by 5 bases and the J gene end by 2 bases; junction bases not matched to a gene: 11. The germline gives CDR1 GTSNPN, CDR2 SVGIG (reference sequence). This CDR3 spans 17 amino acids. As for this clone: The antigen remains unidentified.

Material: Tregs sorted from blood. The V and J genes are TRBV30 and TRBJ2-3; 12 nucleotides agree with TRBD2. The receptor was derived from a human donor in good health. CDR3 bases: TGTGCCTGGGGAAGGTCGCGGACTAGCGGGAACACAGATACGCAGTATTTT. Protein product: CAWGRSRTSGNTDTQYF.